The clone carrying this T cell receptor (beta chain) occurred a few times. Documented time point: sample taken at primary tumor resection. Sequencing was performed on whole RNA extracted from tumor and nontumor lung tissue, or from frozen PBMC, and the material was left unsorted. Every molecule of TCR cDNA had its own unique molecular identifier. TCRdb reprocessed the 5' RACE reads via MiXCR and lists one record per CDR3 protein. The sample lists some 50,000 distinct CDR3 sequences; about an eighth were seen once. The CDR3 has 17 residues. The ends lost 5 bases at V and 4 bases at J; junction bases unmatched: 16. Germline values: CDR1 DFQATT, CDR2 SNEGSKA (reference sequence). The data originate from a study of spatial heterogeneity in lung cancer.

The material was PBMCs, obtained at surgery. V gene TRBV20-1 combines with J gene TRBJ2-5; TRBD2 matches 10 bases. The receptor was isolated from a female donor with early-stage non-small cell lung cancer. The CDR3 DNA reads TGCAGTGCTCTATCTGATTCGACTAGCGGGCGCAGAGAGACCCAGTACTTC. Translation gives CSALSDSTSGRRETQYF.